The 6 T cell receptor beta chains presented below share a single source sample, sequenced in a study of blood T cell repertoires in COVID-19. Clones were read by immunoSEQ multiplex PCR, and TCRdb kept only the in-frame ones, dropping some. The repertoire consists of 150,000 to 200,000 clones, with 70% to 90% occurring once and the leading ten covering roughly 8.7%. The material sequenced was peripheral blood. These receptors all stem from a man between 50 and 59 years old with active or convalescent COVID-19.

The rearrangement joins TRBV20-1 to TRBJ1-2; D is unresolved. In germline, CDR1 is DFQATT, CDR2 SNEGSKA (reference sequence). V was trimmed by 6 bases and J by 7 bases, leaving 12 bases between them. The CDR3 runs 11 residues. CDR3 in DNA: TGCAGTGCGAGGGAAGGGAGTGGCTACACCTTC. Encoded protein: CSAREGSGYTF.

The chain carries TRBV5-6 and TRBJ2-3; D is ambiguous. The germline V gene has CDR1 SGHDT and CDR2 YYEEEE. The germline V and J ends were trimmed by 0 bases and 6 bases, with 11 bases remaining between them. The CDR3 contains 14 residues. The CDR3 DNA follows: TGTGCCAGCAGCTTGGGGGTAGCTAGGGATACGCAGTATTTT. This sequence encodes CASSLGVARDTQYF.

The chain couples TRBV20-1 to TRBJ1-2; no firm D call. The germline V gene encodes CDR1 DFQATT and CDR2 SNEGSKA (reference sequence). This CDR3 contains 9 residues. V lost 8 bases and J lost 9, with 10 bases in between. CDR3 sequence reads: CSLGQSYTF. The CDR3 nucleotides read TGCAGTCTAGGCCAGAGCTACACCTTC.

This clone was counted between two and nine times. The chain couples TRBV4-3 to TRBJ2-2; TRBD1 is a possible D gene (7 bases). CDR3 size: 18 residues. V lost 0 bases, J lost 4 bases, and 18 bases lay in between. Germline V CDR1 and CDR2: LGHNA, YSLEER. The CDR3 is CASSQELPRGAGTGELFF. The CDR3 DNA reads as TGCGCCAGCAGCCAAGAGCTACCCAGGGGGGCCGGCACCGGGGAGCTGTTTTTT.

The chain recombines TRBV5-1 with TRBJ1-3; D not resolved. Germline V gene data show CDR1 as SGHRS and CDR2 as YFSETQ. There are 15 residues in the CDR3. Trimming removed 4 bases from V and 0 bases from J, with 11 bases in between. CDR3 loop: CASSIRHGSGNTIYF. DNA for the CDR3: TGCGCCAGCAGCATACGACACGGCTCTGGAAACACCATATATTTT.

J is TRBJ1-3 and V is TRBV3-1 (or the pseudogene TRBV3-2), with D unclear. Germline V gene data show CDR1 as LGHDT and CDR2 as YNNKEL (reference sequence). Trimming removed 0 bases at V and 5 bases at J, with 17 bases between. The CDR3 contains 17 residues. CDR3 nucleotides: TGTGCCAGCAGCCAAGAGGCACAACGACCGGGGAGAAACACCATATATTTT. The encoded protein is CASSQEAQRPGRNTIYF.